The clone carrying this TCR beta chain was detected only a few times. The antigen is unknown. This sample was included in a study of vaccination and CD4 T cells after COVID-19. Oncomine TCR Beta short-read sequencing was applied to DNA from cultured CD4+ T cells. Using its own MiXCR run on the PCR reads, TCRdb lists one record per CDR3 protein. The sample lists under 25,000 distinct CDR3 sequences, around a quarter seen once, with under 13% in the top ten. Germline values: CDR1 SGHTA, CDR2 FQGNSA. The ends were cut back, 4 bases at V and 4 bases at J, with 9 bases in the middle. The CDR3 extends over 13 amino acids. As for treatment: approximately nine-day PBMC culture with coronavirus spike peptide pools or control peptides (ViraFEST assay). Alongside roughly 9.2 IU/ml IL-2 and about 10 ug/ml peptide pools, PBMCs were cultured at some 2 million per well.

The V and J genes are TRBV7-2 and TRBJ2-3; D is perhaps TRBD2 (6 bases). This receptor was identified in a human donor with COVID-19. Sequences were obtained from cultured CD4+ T cells from blood. The CDR3 region is CASSWTTSDTQYF. The CDR3 DNA is TGTGCCAGCAGCTGGACTACCTCAGATACGCAGTATTTT. The full variable domain, with the rest looked up from reference TRBV7-2 and TRBJ2-3, is GAGVSQSPSNKVTEKGKDVELRCDPISGHTALYWYRQSLGQGLEFLIYFQGNSAPDKSGLPSDRFSAERTGGSVSTLTIQRTQQEDSAVYLCASSWTTSDTQYFGPGTRLTVL.